This T cell receptor beta chain was sequenced for a study of CD8+CD57+ T cells in acquired aplastic anemia. Study at large: Sorted CD4+ and CD8+ cells gave an average of about 3.4 ug of DNA. Study-level points and caveats: The number of CD8+ CDR3 sequences shared by patients and controls was around 30.

Profiles of TCR beta VDJ and CDR3 were generated from a genomic DNA template. Using its own MiXCR run on the reads, TCRdb lists one record per CDR3 protein. The sample carries more than 70,000 distinct CDR3 sequences, 55% to 75% recorded once. Those patients picked for sequencing had displayed CD8+CD57+ cell expansion on flow cytometry. Every patient had severe acquired aplastic anemia. No patient had been given any therapy when blood was sampled. This CDR3 region has 14 residues. Germline V gene sequence: CDR1 SGHVS, CDR2 FQNEAQ. The V gene end was trimmed by 5 bases and the J gene end by 4 bases; junction bases not matched to a gene: 5. This clonotype was seen at least ten times. The antigen remains unidentified.

The sample was sorted CD4+, CD8+, or CD8+CD57+ T cells (not recorded which) from PBMCs. This clonotype was obtained from a human donor with aplastic anemia. The J gene is TRBJ1-5, the V gene TRBV7-8; 7 positions agree with TRBD1. CDR3 DNA sequence: TGTGCCAGCAGCATCGGACAGGTTAATCAGCCCCAGCATTTT. This gives the protein CASSIGQVNQPQHF.